This T cell receptor (beta chain) derives from a study of graft-versus-host responses after intestinal transplantation. Sequenced by immunoSEQ multiplex PCR; TCRdb stores in-frame clones only, minus some. The repertoire has approximately 50,000 clones, approximately 90% of them found once; the top ten carry roughly 1.5%. Concerning this clone: Antigen: not known.

Study-level points and caveats: Circulating GvH clones peaking coincided with falling HvG clones soon after transplant.

The input for sequencing was PBMCs, taken 26 days after transplant. The source is a human patient who received an intestinal transplant, so some T cells may come from the graft donor.

CDR3 nucleotides: TGTGCCAGCAGTTACGATGGTAGCGGGGTTGATACGCAGTATTTT. Translated, it gives CASSYDGSGVDTQYF. This chain uses TRBV6-5 with TRBJ2-3; 8 nucleotides match TRBD2. There are 15 residues in the CDR3. Trimming at V came to 2 bases and at J to 6 bases, leaving 7 bases not matched to a gene. Germline V CDR1 and CDR2: MNHEY, SVGAGI.